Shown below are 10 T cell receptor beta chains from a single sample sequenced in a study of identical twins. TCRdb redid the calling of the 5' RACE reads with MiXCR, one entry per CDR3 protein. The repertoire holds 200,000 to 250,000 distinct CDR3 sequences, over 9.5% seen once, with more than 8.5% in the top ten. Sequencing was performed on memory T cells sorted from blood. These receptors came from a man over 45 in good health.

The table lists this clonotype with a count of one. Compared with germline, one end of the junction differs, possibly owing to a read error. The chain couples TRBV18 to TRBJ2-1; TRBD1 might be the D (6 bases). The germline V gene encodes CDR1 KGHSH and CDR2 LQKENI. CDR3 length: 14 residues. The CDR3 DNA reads TGTGCCAGCTCACCACCGGACAGTTACAATGAGCGGTTCTTC. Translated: CASSPPDSYNERFF.

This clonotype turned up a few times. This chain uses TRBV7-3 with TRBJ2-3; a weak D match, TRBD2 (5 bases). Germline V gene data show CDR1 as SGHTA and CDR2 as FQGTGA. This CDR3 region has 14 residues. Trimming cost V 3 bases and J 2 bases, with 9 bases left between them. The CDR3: CASSLDSNTDTQYF. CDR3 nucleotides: TGTGCCAGCAGCTTGGACTCCAACACAGATACGCAGTATTTT.

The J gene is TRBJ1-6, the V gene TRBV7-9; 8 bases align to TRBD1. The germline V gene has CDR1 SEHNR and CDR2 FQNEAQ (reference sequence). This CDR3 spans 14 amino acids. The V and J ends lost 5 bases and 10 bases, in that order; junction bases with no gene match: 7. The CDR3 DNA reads TGTGCCAGCAGCGGGACAGGCCCGGGGTCACCCCTCCACTTT. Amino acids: CASSGTGPGSPLHF.

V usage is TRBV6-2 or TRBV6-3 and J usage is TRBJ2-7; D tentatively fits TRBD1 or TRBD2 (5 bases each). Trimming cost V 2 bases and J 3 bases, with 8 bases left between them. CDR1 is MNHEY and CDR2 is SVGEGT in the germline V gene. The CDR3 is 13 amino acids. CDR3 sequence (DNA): TGTGCCAGCAGTTACGGGACGAACTACGAGCAGTACTTC. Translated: CASSYGTNYEQYF.

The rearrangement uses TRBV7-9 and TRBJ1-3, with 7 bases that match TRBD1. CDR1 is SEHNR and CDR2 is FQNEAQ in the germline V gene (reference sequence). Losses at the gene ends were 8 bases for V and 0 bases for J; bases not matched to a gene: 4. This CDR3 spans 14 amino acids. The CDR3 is CASYNRGSGNTIYF. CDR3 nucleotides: TGTGCCAGCTATAACAGGGGCTCTGGAAACACCATATATTTT.

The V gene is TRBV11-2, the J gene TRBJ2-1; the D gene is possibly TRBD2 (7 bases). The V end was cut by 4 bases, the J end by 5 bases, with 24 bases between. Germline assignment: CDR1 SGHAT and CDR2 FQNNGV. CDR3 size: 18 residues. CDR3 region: CASSSNPLAARGHNEQFF. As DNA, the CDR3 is TGTGCCAGCAGCTCCAATCCCCTAGCGGCACGGGGGCACAATGAGCAGTTCTTC.

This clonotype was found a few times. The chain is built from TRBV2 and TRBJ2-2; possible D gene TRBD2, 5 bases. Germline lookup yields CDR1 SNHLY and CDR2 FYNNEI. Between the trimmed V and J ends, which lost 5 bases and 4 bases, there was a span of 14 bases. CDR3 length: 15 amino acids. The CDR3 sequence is CASSSLGRGTGELFF. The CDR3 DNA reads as TGTGCCAGCAGTTCACTAGGACGGGGCACCGGGGAGCTGTTTTTT.

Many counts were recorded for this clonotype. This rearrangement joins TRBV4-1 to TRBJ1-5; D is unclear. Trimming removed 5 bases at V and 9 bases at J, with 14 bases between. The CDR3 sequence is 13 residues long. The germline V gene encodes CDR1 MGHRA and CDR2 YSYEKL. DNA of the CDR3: TGCGCCAGCAGCGCCGGGCTTGATCTGCCCCAGCATTTT. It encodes CASSAGLDLPQHF.

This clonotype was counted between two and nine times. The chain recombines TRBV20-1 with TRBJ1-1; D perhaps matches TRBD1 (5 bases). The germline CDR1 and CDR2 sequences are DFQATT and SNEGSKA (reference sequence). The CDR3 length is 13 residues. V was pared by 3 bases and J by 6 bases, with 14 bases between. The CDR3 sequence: CSARVGGGAEAFF. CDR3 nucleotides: TGCAGTGCTAGGGTCGGTGGGGGAGCTGAAGCTTTCTTT.

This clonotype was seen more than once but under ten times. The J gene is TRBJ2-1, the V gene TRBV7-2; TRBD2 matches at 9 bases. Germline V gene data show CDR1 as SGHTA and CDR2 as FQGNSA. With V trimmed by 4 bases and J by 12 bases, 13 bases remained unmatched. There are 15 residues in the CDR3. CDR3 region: CASSSVKAGGLWQFF. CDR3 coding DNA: TGTGCCAGCAGCTCGGTAAAGGCGGGGGGGTTGTGGCAGTTCTTC. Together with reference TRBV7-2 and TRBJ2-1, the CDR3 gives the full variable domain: GAGVSQSPSNKVTEKGKDVELRCDPISGHTALYWYRQSLGQGLEFLIYFQGNSAPDKSGLPSDRFSAERTGGSVSTLTIQRTQQEDSAVYLCASSSVKAGGLWQFFGPGTRLTVL.